This TCR beta chain was found in a study of blood T cells in healthy people across ages (dated by TCRdb to between 2015 and 2016). In terms of the full investigation: In model experiments, template switching captured roughly one uniquely barcoded TCR beta cDNA molecule for every two T cells. To track age-related changes in TCR beta repertoire diversity, the study relied on deep sequencing normalized with unique cDNA molecular identifiers. Donors were grouped into four age groups: young (average approximately 15 years), middle-aged (roughly 38), aged (62) and long-lived (just over 80). Donors of different ages were randomly distributed across sequencing lanes to avoid experimental bias. For two donors (one aged 18 to 30 and one aged 80 or older), the study analyzed two additional independent replicas of 1 million unique cDNA reads from the same blood draw. General findings and caveats noted by the study authors: Estimates of total diversity from one million sequenced T cells were regarded as lower bounds and underestimates. Donor CMV infection status was unknown, potentially confounding age-related changes in expanded clonotypes. Bulk unsorted PBMC profiling prevented conclusive comparison of naive and antigen-experienced compartments. Compared with the aged group, the long-lived group had more naive CD4+ T cells, fewer expanded clones and increased TCR diversity, a pattern suggesting age selection. Observed TCR beta diversity per million T cells fell roughly linearly with age, and a significant reduction was already apparent by age around 40. A strong correlation was found between observed TCR beta diversity and the percentage of naive T cells measured by flow cytometry.

Donors were under 40 systemically healthy Caucasian individuals from Russia aged roughly 6 to 100 years. About 9.8 milliliters of peripheral blood were drawn from each donor into EDTA-treated Vacutainer tubes. PBMCs were isolated by Ficoll-Paque density-gradient centrifugation, with at least 6 million obtained per sample. Trizol reagent was used to extract total RNA from PBMCs, with at least 6 micrograms per sample. For every donor, an aliquot of PBMCs went through flow cytometry to measure the percentages of naive CD45RAhigh/CD27high T cells. Details on this clonotype: Its antigen target is currently unknown. No much larger clonotype is one base removed from it; base qualities were not supplied.

To prepare the library, 5' RACE was applied. Sequencing was performed on an Illumina HiSeq 2500. The second PCR ran for about 7 to 11 cycles and used a J-beta primer mix along with a sample-barcoded 5' primer. Each TCR beta cDNA molecule received a unique molecular identifier from a template-switch 5' adaptor carrying 12 random nucleotides. Each sample yielded at least 2.5 million CDR3-containing paired-end reads. All of the RNA was converted into first-strand cDNA using the Mint cDNA synthesis kit, with a TRBC-specific oligonucleotide serving as the primer. All cDNA was treated with uracil-DNA glycosylase and then went through a first 18-cycle PCR with the universal primers M1SS and BC2_uni_R. Turning to the authors' computational methods: Each sample was normalized by randomly selecting 1 million high-quality reads, each carrying a distinct molecular identifier. Reads with shared molecular identifiers were discarded instead of being binned into consensus sequences. MiTCR, run with a Q25 quality threshold and the strictest error-elimination algorithm, handled CDR3 identification, clonotype clustering and error correction. Lower-bound total TCR beta diversity was estimated with a nonparametric unseen species model using Euler transformation. TCRdb redid the processing of the public reads, applying fastp at Q25 and MiXCR, and retained in-frame beta chains. Identical CDR3 proteins give one entry, which carries the most common genes and DNA. TCRdb's processing, not the authors', yielded these V and J calls. Recorded for this sample are 380,000 or so distinct CDR3 sequences; approximately 52% of them occurred a single time. Jointly, the top ten make up around 50% of the sample.

The clonotype comes from a man aged 60 to 69 in good health. Source material: blood.

The DNA sequence is as follows: TGTGCCAGCACCCCGCACAGCTCTGGGGCCAACGTCCTGACTTTC. It is translated as CASTPHSSGANVLTF. The chain joins TRBV28 to TRBJ2-6, with the D gene not clear enough to name. V is shortened by 7 bases, J by 0 bases, and the region joining them spans 10 bases. The germline V gene encodes CDR1 MDHEN and CDR2 SYDVKM. The CDR3 holds 15 amino acids from the cysteine to the phenylalanine. Of all the DNA, just the CDR3 is kept, 45 bases in frame from base 1.